This entry lists 16 T cell receptor beta chains sequenced from one sample in a study of cytomegalovirus exposure and HLA in healthy donors. The study ran its PCR with 60 Vbeta and 13 Jbeta primers. Generated by immunoSEQ multiplex PCR, the TCRdb table keeps only in-frame clones and is missing some. The data show under 200,000 clones, around three quarters seen once. The material sequenced was PBMCs. The receptors stem from a woman in her forties or fifties in good health and CMV-seronegative.

The V gene is TRBV6-5, the J gene TRBJ1-4; 7 bases agree with TRBD1. Per germline, CDR1 MNHEY and CDR2 SVGAGI. V trimming: 7 bases; J trimming: 7 bases; junction bases outside the gene matches: 6. This CDR3 region has 13 residues. The CDR3: CASKGTAAEKLFF. The CDR3 nucleotides read TGTGCCAGCAAGGGGACAGCGGCTGAAAAACTGTTTTTT.

The chain joins TRBV5-1 to TRBJ1-2; D is ambiguous. CDR1 is SGHRS, CDR2 YFSETQ, per germline. This CDR3 is built from 14 residues. The V end lost 0 bases, the J end lost 8 bases, and 14 bases lay between the germline ends. The chain's CDR3 is CASSLEGAKRGYTF. The CDR3, as DNA: TGCGCCAGCAGCTTGGAGGGAGCAAAGCGGGGCTACACCTTC.

CDR3 DNA: TGTGCCAGCAGCTTAGTGACAGGGAGAGCCTACGAGCAGTACTTC. It yields the protein CASSLVTGRAYEQYF. The chain uses TRBV11-2 and TRBJ2-7, with 7 positions matching TRBD1. Germline values: CDR1 SGHAT, CDR2 FQNNGV. J gave up 2 bases and V 1 base, and 5 bases lay outside the gene matches. CDR3 length: 15 amino acids.

The chain combines TRBV10-3 with TRBJ2-7; D remains unclear. V gave up 4 bases and J gave up 3 bases, with 10 bases separating them. CDR1 ENHRY and CDR2 SYGVKD come from the germline V gene. CDR3 length: 13 residues. CDR3 amino acids: CAISGSLFYEQYF. CDR3 in DNA: TGTGCCATCAGTGGGAGTCTCTTCTACGAGCAGTACTTC.

The count of this clone is one. At one end, the junction sequence differs from germline, possibly due to a read error. The V and J genes are TRBV7-9 and TRBJ1-2; D is unresolved. Germline CDR1 reads SEHNR; CDR2 reads FQNEAQ (reference sequence). This CDR3 spans 14 amino acids. The CDR3 here is CSSSLAGNPYGYTF. The CDR3 nucleotides read TGTTCCAGCAGCTTAGCCGGGAACCCGTATGGCTACACCTTC.

The gene calls are TRBV5-1 and TRBJ2-3; 8 positions match TRBD2. This CDR3 has 14 residues. V was pared by 8 bases and J by 2 bases, with 7 bases of the junction left unmatched. CDR1 is SGHRS, CDR2 YFSETQ, per germline. CDR3 sequence (DNA): TGCGCCAGTTCAACTAGCGGATTCACAGATACGCAGTATTTT. Translation: CASSTSGFTDTQYF.

The chain uses TRBV21-1 and TRBJ2-7; the table gives TRBD2 as D, unverified against the DNA. TRBV21-1 is a pseudogene locus. The CDR3 has 17 residues. The CDR3 loop is CASSKAGLAGGTYEQYF. The CDR3 bases are TGTGCCAGCAGCAAAGCCGGACTAGCGGGAGGGACCTACGAGCAGTACTTC.

The chain joins TRBV28 to TRBJ2-1; 10 bases map to TRBD2. The CDR3 is 17 residues long. Trimming took 2 bases from V and 0 from J; bases not matched to a gene: 4. Germline V lookup: CDR1 MDHEN, CDR2 SYDVKM. In DNA form, the CDR3 reads TGTGCCAGCAGTTTAGGAAGCGGGAGGGCCTCCTACAATGAGCAGTTCTTC. This sequence encodes CASSLGSGRASYNEQFF.

The chain recombines TRBV13 with TRBJ2-7; tentative D call: TRBD2 (5 bases). V was clipped by 0 bases and J by 5 bases, with 14 bases between them. This CDR3 contains 15 residues. CDR1 PRHDT and CDR2 FYEKMQ come from the germline V gene (reference sequence). CDR3 loop: CASSLGLRGSHEQYF. The CDR3 region has the DNA TGTGCCAGCAGCTTAGGACTCCGGGGTTCCCACGAGCAGTACTTC.

This chain uses TRBV7-9 with TRBJ2-3; TRBD2 aligns across 15 bases. The CDR3 totals 17 residues. Trimming removed 5 bases from V and 1 base from J; junction bases left unmatched: 4. CDR1 is SEHNR, CDR2 FQNEAQ, per germline (reference sequence). CDR3 amino acids: CASSAGLAGGRTDTQYF. The CDR3 DNA sequence: TGTGCCAGCAGCGCGGGACTAGCGGGAGGCCGCACAGATACGCAGTATTTT.

The chain recombines TRBV2 with TRBJ1-1; no reliable D call. The germline gives CDR1 SNHLY, CDR2 FYNNEI. This CDR3 has 14 amino acids. V dropped 7 bases and J dropped 2 bases, with 14 bases sitting between them. CDR3: CASTGSQVNTEAFF. CDR3 sequence (DNA): TGTGCCAGCACAGGATCGCAGGTTAACACTGAAGCTTTCTTT.

The genes are TRBV28 and TRBJ1-1; possibly TRBD1 for D (6 bases). CDR1 and CDR2 from the germline V gene are MDHEN and SYDVKM. The CDR3 is made up of 12 amino acids. V lost 3 bases, J lost 8 bases, and 10 bases lay in between. CDR3 residues: CASSLDSAEAFF. The CDR3 nucleotides read TGTGCCAGCAGTTTGGACAGCGCAGAAGCTTTCTTT.

The V gene is TRBV5-1, the J gene TRBJ2-3; 9 nucleotides align to TRBD2. Germline V gene lookup returns CDR1 SGHRS and CDR2 YFSETQ. J lost 2 bases, V lost 0 bases, and 4 bases had no gene match. The CDR3 loop spans 16 amino acids. This chain's CDR3 is CASSLGAGGLTDTQYF. The CDR3 DNA follows: TGCGCCAGCAGCTTGGGGGCGGGAGGGCTCACAGATACGCAGTATTTT.

The chain recombines TRBV9 with TRBJ1-4; perhaps TRBD1 as D (6 bases). Germline V gives CDR1 SGDLS, CDR2 YYNGEE. This CDR3 contains 14 residues. V was shortened by 5 bases and J by 3 bases, with 11 bases between the two germline ends. The DNA of the CDR3 is TGTGCCAGCAGTATGTCAGGGGCTAATGAAAAACTGTTTTTT. The encoded protein is CASSMSGANEKLFF.

This chain joins TRBV30 and TRBJ1-1; tentative D call: TRBD1 (5 bases). Germline CDR1 GTSNPN, CDR2 SVGIG (reference sequence). CDR3 length: 13 amino acids. V was trimmed by 1 base and J by 4 bases, leaving 10 bases between them. CDR3 sequence (DNA): TGTGCCTGGAGTGCGTCAGGGCGCACTGAAGCTTTCTTT. Its protein is CAWSASGRTEAFF.

The chain has TRBV2 and TRBJ2-3; D might be TRBD1 (6 bases). V was shortened by 5 bases and J by 2 bases, with 17 bases between the two germline ends. CDR3 size: 16 residues. Germline V gene lookup returns CDR1 SNHLY and CDR2 FYNNEI. CDR3 bases: TGTGCCAGCAGTAAAGGGGGTGGGGGCACCACAGATACGCAGTATTTT. Its translation is CASSKGGGGTTDTQYF.